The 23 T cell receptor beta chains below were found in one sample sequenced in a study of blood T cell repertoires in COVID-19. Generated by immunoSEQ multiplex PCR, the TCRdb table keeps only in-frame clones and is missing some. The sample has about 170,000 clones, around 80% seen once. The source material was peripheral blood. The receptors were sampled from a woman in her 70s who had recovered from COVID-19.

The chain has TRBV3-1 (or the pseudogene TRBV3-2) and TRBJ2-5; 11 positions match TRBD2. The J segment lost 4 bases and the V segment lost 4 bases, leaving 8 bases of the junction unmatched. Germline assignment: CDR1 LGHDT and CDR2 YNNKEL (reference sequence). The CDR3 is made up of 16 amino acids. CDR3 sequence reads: CASSPTGTSGRETQYF. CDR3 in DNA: TGTGCCAGCAGCCCGACCGGGACTAGCGGACGAGAGACCCAGTACTTC.

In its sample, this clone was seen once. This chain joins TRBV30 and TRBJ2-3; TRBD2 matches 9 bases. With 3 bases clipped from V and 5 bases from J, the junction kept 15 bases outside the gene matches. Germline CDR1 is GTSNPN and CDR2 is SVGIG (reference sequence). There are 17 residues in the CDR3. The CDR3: CAWREGQAGGPGDTQYF. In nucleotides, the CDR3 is TGTGCCTGGAGGGAAGGGCAAGCGGGGGGCCCCGGAGATACGCAGTATTTT. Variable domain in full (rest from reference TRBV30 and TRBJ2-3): SQTIHQWPATLVQPVGSPLSLECTVEGTSNPNLYWYRQAAGRGLQLLFYSVGIGQISSEVPQNLSASRPQDRQFILSSKKLLLSDSGFYLCAWREGQAGGPGDTQYFGPGTRLTVL.

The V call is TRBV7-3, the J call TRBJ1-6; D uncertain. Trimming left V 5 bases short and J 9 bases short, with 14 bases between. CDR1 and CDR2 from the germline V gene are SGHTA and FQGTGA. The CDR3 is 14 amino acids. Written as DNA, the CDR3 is TGTGCCAGCAGCCCCGGGGTAGAGGGTTCACCCCTCCACTTT. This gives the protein CASSPGVEGSPLHF.

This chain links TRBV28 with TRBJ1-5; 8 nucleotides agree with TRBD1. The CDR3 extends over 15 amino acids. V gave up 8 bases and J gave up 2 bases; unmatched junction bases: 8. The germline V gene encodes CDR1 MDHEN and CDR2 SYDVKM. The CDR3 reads CASWTGSWGNQPQHF. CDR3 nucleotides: TGTGCCAGCTGGACAGGGTCTTGGGGCAATCAGCCCCAGCATTTT.

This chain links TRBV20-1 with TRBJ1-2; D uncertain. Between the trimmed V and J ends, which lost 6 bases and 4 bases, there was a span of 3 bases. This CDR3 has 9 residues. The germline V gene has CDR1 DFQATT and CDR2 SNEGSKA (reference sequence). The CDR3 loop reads CSASYGYTF. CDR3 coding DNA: TGCAGTGCGAGCTATGGCTACACCTTC.

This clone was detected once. CDR3 DNA: TGTGCCAGCAGCCCCCGTTATGGCAACACTGAAGCTTTCTTT. This codes for CASSPRYGNTEAFF. The V gene is TRBV14, the J gene TRBJ1-1; no firm D call. Trimming shortened V by 4 bases and J by 2 bases, and 11 bases separated the two germline ends. The CDR3 loop spans 14 amino acids. Germline CDR1 reads SGHDN; CDR2 reads FVKESK.

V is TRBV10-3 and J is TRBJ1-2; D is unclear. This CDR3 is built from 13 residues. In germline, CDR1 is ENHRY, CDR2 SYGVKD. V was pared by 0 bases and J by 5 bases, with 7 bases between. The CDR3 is CAISESALYGYTF. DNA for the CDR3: TGTGCCATCAGTGAGTCGGCCTTATATGGCTACACCTTC.

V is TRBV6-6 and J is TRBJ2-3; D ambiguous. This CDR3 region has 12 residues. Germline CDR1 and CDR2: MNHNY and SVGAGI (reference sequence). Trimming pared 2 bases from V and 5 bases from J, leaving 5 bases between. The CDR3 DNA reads TGTGCCAGCAGTTACGCCAGAGATACGCAGTATTTT. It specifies CASSYARDTQYF.

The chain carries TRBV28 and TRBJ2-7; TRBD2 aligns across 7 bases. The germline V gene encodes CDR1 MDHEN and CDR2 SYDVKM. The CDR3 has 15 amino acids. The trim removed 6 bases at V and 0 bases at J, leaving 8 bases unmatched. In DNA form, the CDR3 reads TGTGCCAGCAGCTTACCGGGACTATCCTCCTACGAGCAGTACTTC. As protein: CASSLPGLSSYEQYF.

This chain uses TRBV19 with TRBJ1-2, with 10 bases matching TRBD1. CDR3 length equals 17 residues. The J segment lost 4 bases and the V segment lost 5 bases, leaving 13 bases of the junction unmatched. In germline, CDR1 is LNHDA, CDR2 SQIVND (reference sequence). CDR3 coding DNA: TGTGCCAGTAGTCCCCAGGGGACAGGGGCTTTCGGCTATGGCTACACCTTC. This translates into CASSPQGTGAFGYGYTF. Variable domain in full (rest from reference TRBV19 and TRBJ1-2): DGGITQSPKYLFRKEGQNVTLSCEQNLNHDAMYWYRQDPGQGLRLIYYSQIVNDFQKGDIAEGYSVSREKKESFPLTVTSAQKNPTAFYLCASSPQGTGAFGYGYTFGSGTRLTVV.

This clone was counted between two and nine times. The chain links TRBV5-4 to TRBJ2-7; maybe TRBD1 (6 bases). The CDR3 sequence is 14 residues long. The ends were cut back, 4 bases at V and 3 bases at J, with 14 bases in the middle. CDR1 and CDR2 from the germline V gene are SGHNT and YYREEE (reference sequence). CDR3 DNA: TGTGCCAGCAGCCCCCCGGGACACCGCTACGAGCAGTACTTC. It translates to CASSPPGHRYEQYF.

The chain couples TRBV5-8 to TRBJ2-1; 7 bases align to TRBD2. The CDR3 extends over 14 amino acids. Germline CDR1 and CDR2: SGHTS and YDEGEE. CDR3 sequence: CATSGDLLYNEQFF. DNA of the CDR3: TGTGCTACGAGCGGGGACTTGCTCTACAATGAGCAGTTCTTC.

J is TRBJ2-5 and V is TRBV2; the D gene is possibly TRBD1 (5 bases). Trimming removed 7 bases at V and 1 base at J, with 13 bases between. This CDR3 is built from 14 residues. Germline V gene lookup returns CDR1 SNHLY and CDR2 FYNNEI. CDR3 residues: CASKAGPIQETQYF. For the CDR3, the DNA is TGTGCCAGCAAGGCAGGGCCCATCCAAGAGACCCAGTACTTC.

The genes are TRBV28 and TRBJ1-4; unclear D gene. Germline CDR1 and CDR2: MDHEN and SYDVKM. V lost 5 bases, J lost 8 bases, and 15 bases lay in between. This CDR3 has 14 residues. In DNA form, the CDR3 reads TGTGCCAGCAGTCCCCTTTTCGTCTACGAAAAACTGTTTTTT. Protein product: CASSPLFVYEKLFF.

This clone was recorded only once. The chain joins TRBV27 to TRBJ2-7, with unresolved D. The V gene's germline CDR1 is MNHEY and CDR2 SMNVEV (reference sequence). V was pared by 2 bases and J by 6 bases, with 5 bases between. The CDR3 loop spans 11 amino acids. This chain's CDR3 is CASSLGLEQYF. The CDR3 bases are TGTGCCAGCAGTTTAGGGCTCGAGCAGTACTTC.

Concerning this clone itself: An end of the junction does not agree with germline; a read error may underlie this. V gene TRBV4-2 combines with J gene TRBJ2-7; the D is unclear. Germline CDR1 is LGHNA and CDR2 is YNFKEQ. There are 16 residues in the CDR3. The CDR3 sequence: CASSPEVYRPSFEQYF. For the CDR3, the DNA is TGTGCCAGCAGCCCCGAGGTGTACCGCCCATCCTTCGAGCAGTACTTC.

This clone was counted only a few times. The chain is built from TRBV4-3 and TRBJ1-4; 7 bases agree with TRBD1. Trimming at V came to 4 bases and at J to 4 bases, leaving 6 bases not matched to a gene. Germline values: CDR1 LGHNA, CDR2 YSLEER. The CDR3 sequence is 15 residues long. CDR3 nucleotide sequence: TGCGCCAGCAGCCTTACAGGGGTCGTTAATGAAAAACTGTTTTTT. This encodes CASSLTGVVNEKLFF.

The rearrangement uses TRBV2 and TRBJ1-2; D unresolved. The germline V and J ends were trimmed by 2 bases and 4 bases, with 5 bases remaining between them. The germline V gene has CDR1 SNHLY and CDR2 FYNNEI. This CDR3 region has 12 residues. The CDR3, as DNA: TGTGCCAGCAGTGAATTGGCCTATGGCTACACCTTC. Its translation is CASSELAYGYTF.

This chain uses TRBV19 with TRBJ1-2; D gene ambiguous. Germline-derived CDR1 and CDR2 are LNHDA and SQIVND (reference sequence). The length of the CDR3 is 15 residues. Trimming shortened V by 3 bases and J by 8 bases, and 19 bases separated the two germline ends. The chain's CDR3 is CASSMALGGFQGYTF. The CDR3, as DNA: TGTGCCAGTAGTATGGCCCTCGGCGGATTCCAGGGCTACACCTTC.

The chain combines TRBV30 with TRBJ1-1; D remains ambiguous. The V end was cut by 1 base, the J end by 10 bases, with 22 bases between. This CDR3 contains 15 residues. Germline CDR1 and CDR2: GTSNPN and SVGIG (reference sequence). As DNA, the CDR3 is TGTGCCTGGAGTGGCCCCCGCCCGCGGCCACCAGTAGCTTTCTTT. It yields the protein CAWSGPRPRPPVAFF.

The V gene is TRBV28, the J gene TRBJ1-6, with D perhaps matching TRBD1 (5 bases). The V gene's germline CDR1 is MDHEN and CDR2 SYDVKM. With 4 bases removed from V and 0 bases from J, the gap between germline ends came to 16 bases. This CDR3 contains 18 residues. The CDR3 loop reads CASSSHRGVGSYNSPLHF. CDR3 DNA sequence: TGTGCCAGCAGTTCCCATCGGGGGGTAGGCTCCTATAATTCACCCCTCCACTTT. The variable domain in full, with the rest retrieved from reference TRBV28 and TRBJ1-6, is DVKVTQSSRYLVKRTGEKVFLECVQDMDHENMFWYRQDPGLGLRLIYFSYDVKMKEKGDIPEGYSVSREKKERFSLILESASTNQTSMYLCASSSHRGVGSYNSPLHFGNGTRLTVT.

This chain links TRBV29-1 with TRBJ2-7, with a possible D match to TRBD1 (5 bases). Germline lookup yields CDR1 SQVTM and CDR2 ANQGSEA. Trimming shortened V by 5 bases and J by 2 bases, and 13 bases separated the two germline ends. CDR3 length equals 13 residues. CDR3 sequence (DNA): TGCAGCGTTCGGGCAGGGCCCACCTACGAGCAGTACTTC. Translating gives CSVRAGPTYEQYF.

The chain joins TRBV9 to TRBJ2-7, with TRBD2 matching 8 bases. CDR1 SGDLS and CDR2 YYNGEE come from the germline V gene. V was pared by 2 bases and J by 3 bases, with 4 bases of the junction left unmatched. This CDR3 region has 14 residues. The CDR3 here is CASSVGAGGYEQYF. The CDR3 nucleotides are TGTGCCAGCAGCGTTGGGGCGGGAGGCTACGAGCAGTACTTC.